This T cell receptor (beta chain) was identified in a study of neurological immune-mediated disorders (dated by TCRdb to the late 2010s). Regarding the study in general: Among the roughly 35 multiple sclerosis patients, approximately 30 had relapsing-remitting MS and 3 had secondary progressive MS. The cohort comprised around 70 subjects: 14 HAM/TSP patients, 34 multiple sclerosis patients and 20 or so healthy controls. Alongside PBMC samples, the set of approximately 100 TCR-beta libraries contained longitudinal samples, technical triplicates, and paired CD4+ and CD8+ T-cell subsets that had been sorted. Peripheral blood TCR-beta repertoires from HTLV-I-associated myelopathy (HAM/TSP) patients, multiple sclerosis patients and healthy controls were compared by UMI-based sequencing.

Unsorted PBMC libraries were generated from 2 million PBMCs stored in RNAlater at -80 °C until RNA extraction. Multiple sclerosis patients were enrolled in a US clinical protocol under which disease progression was evaluated by magnetic resonance imaging. Peripheral blood underwent Ficoll-Hypaque density gradient centrifugation to isolate PBMCs, which were then cryopreserved in liquid nitrogen. Concerning this clonotype: The clone's antigen remains unknown. The input lacks base qualities; no much larger clone sits a single base away.

Results the study describes overall, beyond this receptor: Across subjects, expanded clones never shared an identical CDR3 amino acid sequence, which suggests that the TCR-beta repertoires in every group were private. In phylogenetic analysis, the repertoires of 18 of 34 MS patients grouped into a cluster of related CDR3 sequences, which suggests a possible signature at the repertoire level. TCR clonal expansion was greatest in HAM/TSP patients and smallest in MS patients, who ranked below even healthy controls. No clinical or MRI features were associated with the MS cluster, and the authors said that larger cohorts are needed.

cDNA was synthesized by template-switch 5'RACE using a primer carrying a 10-nucleotide random unique molecular identifier by which each TCR transcript was tagged. Over 170 million TCR-beta sequences, covering 15-18 subjects, were produced in each sequencing run. The RNeasy kit was used to extract total RNA. Using the KAPA Real-time Library Amplification kit, TCR-beta VDJ regions were amplified with primers for the TCR constant region and the 5'RACE anchor. Sample indexes and Illumina adaptors were added in a first PCR, after which library yield was increased in a second PCR. After Ampure bead purification, the TCR product of roughly 650 bp was size-selected on a 2% E-gel SizeSelection system. Before pooling, library quality was assessed on a Bioanalyzer, concentration was determined with Qubit, and library quantification was performed with the Kapa Library Quantification kit. Paired-end 2 x 150 bp sequencing of the libraries was performed on an Illumina HiSeq 2500. To increase sequence diversity, about 25-30% phiX was spiked into each library pool. The original methods were these. The quality-filtered reads were processed with the UMI-based MiGEC pipeline, whose error correction step removed more than 75% of the raw TCR sequences. IMGT germline references were used for aligning VDJ genes, and each clonotype was defined as a unique CDR3 amino acid sequence together with its V-J genes. Clonal expansion, Shannon diversity and CDR3 relatedness were evaluated with VDJtools (CalcPairwiseDistances, ClusterSamples), while phylogenetic trees were built in CLCbio workbench. A clone was classed as expanded if it had 8 or more unique UMIs, a cutoff based on coefficient-of-variation modelling across technical triplicates. TCRdb took the public reads, trimmed them with fastp at Q25, ran MiXCR for clone calling and kept in-frame beta chains. A single entry per CDR3 protein holds the most common genes and DNA from its merged rows. The V and J calls and clone size come from TCRdb's table, not from the authors' own analysis. The sample includes 66,000 or so distinct CDR3 sequences, with around 3.7% observed a single time. Roughly 3.7% of the sample rests with the top ten.

What was sequenced was PBMCs. The origin of this receptor is a man in his forties or fifties with multiple sclerosis.

The DNA sequence reads TGCAGTGCGCCAACAGTTATAGCGGGAGGGGGAGAGACCCAGTACTTC. Translation gives CSAPTVIAGGGETQYF. Recombination joined TRBV20-1 with TRBJ2-5, and 11 junctional nucleotides match TRBD2. The germline V gene (reference sequence) yields DFQATT for CDR1 and SNEGSKA for CDR2. The CDR3, cysteine through phenylalanine, is 16 amino acids long. Just the 48-base CDR3 DNA is kept, in frame starting at base 1. Here V drops 6 bases and J drops 4 bases, and the junction holds 13 bases not matched to any gene.